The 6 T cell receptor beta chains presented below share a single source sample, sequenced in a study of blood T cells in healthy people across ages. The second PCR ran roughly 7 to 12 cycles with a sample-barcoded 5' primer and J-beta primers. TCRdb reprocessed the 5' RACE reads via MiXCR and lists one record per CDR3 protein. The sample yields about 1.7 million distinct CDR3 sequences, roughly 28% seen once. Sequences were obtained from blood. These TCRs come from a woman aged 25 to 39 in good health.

The DNA of the CDR3 is TGCAGCGTGGGAACCTTTGGAGGGAACACTGAAGCTTTCTTT. This codes for CSVGTFGGNTEAFF. The chain combines TRBV29-1 with TRBJ1-1; D unresolved. The CDR3 extends over 14 amino acids. Deletions cut 6 bases from V and 1 base from J, with 15 bases between. CDR1 is SQVTM and CDR2 is ANQGSEA in the germline V gene.

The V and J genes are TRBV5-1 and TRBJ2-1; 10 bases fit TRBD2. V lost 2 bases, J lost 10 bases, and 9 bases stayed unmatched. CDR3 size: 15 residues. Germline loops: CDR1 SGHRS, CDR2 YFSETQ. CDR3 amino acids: CASSLAGGGMAEQFF. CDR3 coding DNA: TGCGCCAGCAGCTTAGCGGGAGGGGGAATGGCGGAGCAGTTCTTC.

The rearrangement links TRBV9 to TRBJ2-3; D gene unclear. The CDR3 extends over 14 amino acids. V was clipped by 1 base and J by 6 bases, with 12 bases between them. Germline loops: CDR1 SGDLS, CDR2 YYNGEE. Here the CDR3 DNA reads TGTGCCAGCAGCGTAACCCTAGATAGGGATACGCAGTATTTT. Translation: CASSVTLDRDTQYF.

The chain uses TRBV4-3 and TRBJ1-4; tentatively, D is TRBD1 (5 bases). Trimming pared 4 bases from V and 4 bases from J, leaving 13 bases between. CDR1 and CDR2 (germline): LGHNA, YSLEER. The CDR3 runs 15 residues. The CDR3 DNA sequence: TGCGCCAGCAGCCGGTCGACAGAGTATAATGAAAAACTGTTTTTT. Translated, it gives CASSRSTEYNEKLFF.

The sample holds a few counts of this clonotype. DNA of the CDR3: TGTGCCAGCAGTCGCGGACAGGCCACCTACGAGCAGTACTTC. This encodes CASSRGQATYEQYF. This chain connects TRBV12-3 or TRBV12-4 to TRBJ2-7; TRBD1 aligns across 7 bases. There are 14 residues in the CDR3. V lost 5 bases, J lost 2 bases, and 6 bases stayed unmatched.

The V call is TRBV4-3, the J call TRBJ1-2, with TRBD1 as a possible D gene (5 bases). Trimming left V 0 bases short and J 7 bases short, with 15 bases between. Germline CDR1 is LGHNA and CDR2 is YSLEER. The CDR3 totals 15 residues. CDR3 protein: CASSQDLDGGVGYTF. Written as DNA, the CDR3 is TGCGCCAGCAGCCAAGATCTCGACGGAGGGGTTGGCTACACCTTC.